The 20 T cell receptor beta chains in this list originate from one sample, sequenced in a study of blood T cell repertoires in COVID-19 (dated by TCRdb to 2020 to 2021). The library was produced with the immunoSEQ multiplex PCR assay. Drawn from immuneACCESS, this table holds only the in-frame rearrangements with V and J called that TCRdb kept. Clones are partly lost; checked studies trace under half to an unresolved V gene and leave the rest unexplained. The sample table holds over 150,000 clones, of which roughly 80% were seen once. The ten largest clones take up around a sixth of the sample. Sample: PBMCs or T cells enriched from blood (not recorded which). These TCRs come from a woman between 50 and 59 years old who had recovered from COVID-19.

This clone was counted a single time. The chain employs TRBV7-2 and TRBJ2-1, with 11 bases aligning to TRBD2. V dropped 4 bases and J dropped 9; count of bases not matched to a gene: 8. The germline gives CDR1 SGHTA, CDR2 FQGNSA. This CDR3 has 15 amino acids. CDR3 sequence (DNA): TGTGCCAGCAGCTATATAGCGGGGGGGGCGTCTGAGCAGTTCTTC. This encodes CASSYIAGGASEQFF.

This chain links TRBV10-1 with TRBJ2-2, with 13 positions matching TRBD2. CDR1 and CDR2 from the germline V gene are WNHNN and SYGVQD (reference sequence). The CDR3 loop spans 17 amino acids. Trimming cost V 0 bases and J 5 bases; bases outside gene matches: 3. The CDR3 bases are TGCGCCAGCAGTGAGTCCGGACTAGCGGGAGCAACCGGGGAGCTGTTTTTT. As protein: CASSESGLAGATGELFF.

CDR3 bases: TGTGCCAGCAGGTCGACAGGGGCTAACTATGGCTACACCTTC. Encoded protein: CASRSTGANYGYTF. The J gene is TRBJ1-2, the V gene TRBV27, with TRBD1 matching 8 bases. After removal of 6 bases from V and 0 bases from J, the junction contained 3 bases not matched to a gene. Looked up from germline, CDR1 is MNHEY and CDR2 is SMNVEV (reference sequence). The CDR3 contains 14 residues.

This chain links TRBV6-2 or TRBV6-3 with TRBJ2-1; a weak D match, TRBD1 (6 bases). The CDR3 is 17 residues long. Trimming removed 0 bases from V and 9 bases from J, with 21 bases in between. The germline V gene has CDR1 MNHEY and CDR2 SVGEGT. CDR3 DNA sequence: TGTGCCAGCAGTTACTCTCCCGGAGCAGGGGATCGGGCTGAGCAGTTCTTC. As protein: CASSYSPGAGDRAEQFF.

This clone was found a few times. V and J are TRBV3-1 (or the pseudogene TRBV3-2) and TRBJ1-4; D not resolved. In germline, CDR1 is LGHDT, CDR2 YNNKEL (reference sequence). Trimming pared 1 base from V and 7 bases from J, leaving 10 bases between. The length of the CDR3 is 14 residues. This CDR3 reads CASSQVERGEKLFF. The CDR3 DNA follows: TGTGCCAGCAGCCAAGTGGAACGAGGTGAAAAACTGTTTTTT.

The chain uses TRBV27 and TRBJ2-7; 10 bases match TRBD2. After removal of 6 bases from V and 0 bases from J, the junction contained 8 bases not matched to a gene. The CDR3 length is 16 residues. Germline loops: CDR1 MNHEY, CDR2 SMNVEV (reference sequence). The CDR3: CASRGSGRPYSYEQYF. The CDR3 bases are TGTGCCAGCAGGGGTAGCGGGAGGCCGTACTCCTACGAGCAGTACTTC.

The gene calls are TRBV19 and TRBJ1-4; 11 bases line up with TRBD1. Germline V gene sequence: CDR1 LNHDA, CDR2 SQIVND (reference sequence). This CDR3 contains 16 residues. V lost 8 bases to trimming and J lost 7 bases; unmatched junction nucleotides: 12. As DNA, the CDR3 is TGTGCCAGTCGGCCACCCCGGGACAGGGGGTTTGAAAAACTGTTTTTT. Its protein product is CASRPPRDRGFEKLFF.

The chain has TRBV6-6 and TRBJ2-3; 8 positions match TRBD2. The ends lost 6 bases at V and 2 bases at J; junction bases unmatched: 7. The CDR3 loop spans 15 amino acids. Per germline, CDR1 MNHNY and CDR2 SVGAGI (reference sequence). CDR3 nucleotides: TGTGCCAGCAGGGCGACTAGCGAATACACAGATACGCAGTATTTT. Protein sequence: CASRATSEYTDTQYF.

V usage is TRBV19 and J usage is TRBJ1-1; 9 bases agree with TRBD1. V trimming: 3 bases; J trimming: 5 bases; junction bases outside the gene matches: 1. CDR1 LNHDA and CDR2 SQIVND come from the germline V gene (reference sequence). This CDR3 comprises 13 residues. CDR3 residues: CASSMDRGTEAFF. In DNA form, the CDR3 reads TGTGCCAGTAGTATGGACAGGGGAACTGAAGCTTTCTTT.

The genes are TRBV5-6 and TRBJ2-4; D is unclear. Between the trimmed V and J ends, which lost 3 bases and 3 bases, there was a span of 13 bases. There are 15 residues in the CDR3. CDR1 is SGHDT, CDR2 YYEEEE, per germline. In nucleotides, the CDR3 is TGTGCCAGCAGCTCGGAGAGCTTATACAAAAACATTCAGTACTTC. Its translation is CASSSESLYKNIQYF.

The chain couples TRBV3-1 (or the pseudogene TRBV3-2) to TRBJ2-4; 10 bases align to TRBD2. The CDR3 runs 12 residues. Trimming took 5 bases from V and 12 from J; bases not matched to a gene: 4. Per the germline V gene, CDR1 is LGHDT and CDR2 is YNNKEL (reference sequence). CDR3: CASSARTSGQYF. The CDR3 coding sequence is TGTGCCAGCAGCGCTCGGACTAGCGGTCAGTACTTC.

This clone was counted a few times. V usage is TRBV24-1 and J usage is TRBJ1-1, with TRBD1 as a possible D gene (6 bases). The length of the CDR3 is 14 residues. Germline V gene data show CDR1 as KGHDR and CDR2 as SFDVKD. With 0 bases removed from V and 5 bases from J, the gap between germline ends came to 9 bases. The CDR3 nucleotides read TGTGCCACCAGTGATTTGGTCAGGGGTACTGAAGCTTTCTTT. Translated, it gives CATSDLVRGTEAFF.

This sequence joins TRBV7-9 and TRBJ1-4, with 8 bases identical to TRBD1. CDR1 is SEHNR, CDR2 FQNEAQ, per germline (reference sequence). After removal of 5 bases from V and 6 bases from J, the junction contained 8 bases not matched to a gene. This CDR3 has 15 amino acids. The CDR3 DNA follows: TGTGCCAGCAGCGCACCGGGACAGGAGTATGAAAAACTGTTTTTT. Amino acid sequence: CASSAPGQEYEKLFF.

The J gene is TRBJ1-6, the V gene TRBV30; TRBD1 is a possible D gene (5 bases). In germline, CDR1 is GTSNPN, CDR2 SVGIG (reference sequence). This CDR3 is built from 16 residues. Deletions cut 0 bases from V and 5 bases from J, with 14 bases between. This chain's CDR3 is CAWSVRQGVNNSPLHF. CDR3 sequence (DNA): TGTGCCTGGAGTGTACGGCAGGGCGTGAATAATTCACCCCTCCACTTT.

This chain links TRBV27 with TRBJ1-1, with D uncertain. Trimming shortened V by 3 bases and J by 3 bases, and 8 bases separated the two germline ends. Germline V gene data show CDR1 as MNHEY and CDR2 as SMNVEV (reference sequence). This CDR3 contains 13 residues. The CDR3 is CASSFAEDTEAFF. The CDR3 nucleotides read TGTGCCAGCAGTTTCGCAGAGGACACTGAAGCTTTCTTT.

The CDR3 protein is CASSVGTGFSGELFF. CDR3 nucleotide sequence: TGTGCCAGCAGCGTCGGGACAGGGTTTTCCGGGGAGCTGTTTTTT. This rearrangement joins TRBV7-9 to TRBJ2-2, with 9 bases matching TRBD1. V gave up 5 bases and J gave up 6 bases; unmatched junction bases: 7. CDR1 and CDR2 from the germline V gene are SEHNR and FQNEAQ (reference sequence). There are 15 residues in the CDR3. The full variable domain, with the rest looked up from reference TRBV7-9 and TRBJ2-2, is DTGVSQNPRHKITKRGQNVTFRCDPISEHNRLYWYRQTLGQGPEFLTYFQNEAQLEKSRLLSDRFSAERPKGSFSTLEIQRTEQGDSAMYLCASSVGTGFSGELFFGEGSRLTVL.

The V call is TRBV25-1, the J call TRBJ1-2; TRBD1 agrees at 9 bases. This CDR3 region has 13 residues. Looked up from germline, CDR1 is MGHDK and CDR2 is SYGVNS. With 5 bases clipped from V and 8 bases from J, the junction kept 6 bases outside the gene matches. CDR3 amino acids: CASSKTGGWGYTF. In nucleotides, the CDR3 is TGTGCCAGCAGTAAAACAGGGGGCTGGGGCTACACCTTC.

This clone has just a few counts. The chain links TRBV5-1 to TRBJ1-1; possible D gene TRBD1, 5 bases. Trimming took 2 bases from V and 3 from J, leaving 11 bases between them. The length of the CDR3 is 14 residues. Germline V gene data show CDR1 as SGHRS and CDR2 as YFSETQ. The CDR3 region has the DNA TGCGCCAGCAGCTTTAGGGGCAGGGACACTGAAGCTTTCTTT. Residues: CASSFRGRDTEAFF.

This chain connects TRBV7-3 to TRBJ2-1; 11 bases map to TRBD2. Germline V lookup: CDR1 SGHTA, CDR2 FQGTGA. V lost 6 bases, J lost 3 bases, and 4 bases stayed unmatched. The CDR3 has 15 amino acids. The CDR3 region has the DNA TGTGCCAGCAGTTCTGGACTAGCGGGCTACAATGAGCAGTTCTTC. Its protein product is CASSSGLAGYNEQFF.

This chain joins TRBV28 and TRBJ2-7; 12 nucleotides align to TRBD2. From germline, CDR1 is MDHEN and CDR2 SYDVKM. The CDR3 totals 16 residues. J was trimmed by 2 bases and V by 1 base; bases with no gene match: 3. The CDR3 here is CASSLSASGRAYEQYF. CDR3 sequence (DNA): TGTGCCAGCAGTTTATCGGCTAGCGGGAGGGCCTACGAGCAGTACTTC.